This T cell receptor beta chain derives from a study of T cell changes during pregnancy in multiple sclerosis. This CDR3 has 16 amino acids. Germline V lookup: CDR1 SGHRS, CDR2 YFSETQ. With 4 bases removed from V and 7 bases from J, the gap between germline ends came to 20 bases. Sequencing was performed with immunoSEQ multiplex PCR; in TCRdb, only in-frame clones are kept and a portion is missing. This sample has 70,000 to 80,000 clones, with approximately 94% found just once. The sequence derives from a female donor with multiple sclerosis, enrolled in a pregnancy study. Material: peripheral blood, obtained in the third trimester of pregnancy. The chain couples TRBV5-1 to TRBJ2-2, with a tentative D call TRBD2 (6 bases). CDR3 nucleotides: TGCGCCAGCAGCCAGAGGGACTCCAAAGGTGGCGGGGAGCTGTTTTTT. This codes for CASSQRDSKGGGELFF.